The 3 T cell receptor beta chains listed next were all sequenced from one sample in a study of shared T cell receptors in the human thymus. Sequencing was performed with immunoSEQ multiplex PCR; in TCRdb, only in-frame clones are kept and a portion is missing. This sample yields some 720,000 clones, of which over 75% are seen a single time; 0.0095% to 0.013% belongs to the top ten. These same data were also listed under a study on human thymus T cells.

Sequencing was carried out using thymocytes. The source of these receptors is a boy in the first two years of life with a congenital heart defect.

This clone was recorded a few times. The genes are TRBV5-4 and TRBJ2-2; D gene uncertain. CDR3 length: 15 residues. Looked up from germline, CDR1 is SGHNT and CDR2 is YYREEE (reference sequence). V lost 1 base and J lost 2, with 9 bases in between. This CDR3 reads CASSLWLENTGELFF. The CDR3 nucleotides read TGTGCCAGCAGCTTGTGGCTAGAAAACACCGGGGAGCTGTTTTTT.

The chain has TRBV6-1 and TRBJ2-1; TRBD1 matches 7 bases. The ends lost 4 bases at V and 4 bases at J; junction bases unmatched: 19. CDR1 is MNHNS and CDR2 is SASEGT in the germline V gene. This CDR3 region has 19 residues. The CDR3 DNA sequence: TGTGCCAGCAGTGGCCCCGGGGAGTCACCCAGGGGGTGGTACAATGAGCAGTTCTTC. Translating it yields CASSGPGESPRGWYNEQFF.

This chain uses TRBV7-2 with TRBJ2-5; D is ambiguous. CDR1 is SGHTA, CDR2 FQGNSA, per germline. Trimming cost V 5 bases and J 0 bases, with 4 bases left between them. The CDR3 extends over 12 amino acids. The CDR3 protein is CASSLNQETQYF. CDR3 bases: TGTGCCAGCAGCCTAAACCAAGAGACCCAGTACTTC. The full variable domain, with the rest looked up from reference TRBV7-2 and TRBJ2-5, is GAGVSQSPSNKVTEKGKDVELRCDPISGHTALYWYRQSLGQGLEFLIYFQGNSAPDKSGLPSDRFSAERTGGSVSTLTIQRTQQEDSAVYLCASSLNQETQYFGPGTRLLVL.